The entry below gives a single T cell receptor (beta chain) sequence along with its context. Its specificity is unknown. PCR was performed using 60 Vbeta and 13 Jbeta primers. Some clones are missing from TCRdb's copy, which holds only in-frame ones; the method was immunoSEQ multiplex PCR. The table lists about 120,000 clones, roughly 84% of them singletons. These data originate in a study of cytomegalovirus exposure and HLA in healthy donors. Across the study: Caucasian-associated ancestry cluster membership applied to approximately 84% of some 400 genotyped donors. The study's findings and limits: The listing of 150 or so TCR beta chains classed them as cytomegalovirus-associated. It was confirmed in vitro that a few of the CMV-associated chains were specific for CMV antigens.

Germline V gene data show CDR1 as MDHEN and CDR2 as SYDVKM. The ends lost 5 bases at V and 6 bases at J; junction bases unmatched: 11. This CDR3 contains 15 residues. The specimen sequenced was PBMCs. The clonotype comes from a young man in good health and CMV-seropositive. The gene calls are TRBV28 and TRBJ2-7; 9 positions match TRBD1. The CDR3 bases are TGTGCCAGCAGTCAACGAAAGGACAGGGGAGCCGAGCAGTACTTC. Amino acids: CASSQRKDRGAEQYF.